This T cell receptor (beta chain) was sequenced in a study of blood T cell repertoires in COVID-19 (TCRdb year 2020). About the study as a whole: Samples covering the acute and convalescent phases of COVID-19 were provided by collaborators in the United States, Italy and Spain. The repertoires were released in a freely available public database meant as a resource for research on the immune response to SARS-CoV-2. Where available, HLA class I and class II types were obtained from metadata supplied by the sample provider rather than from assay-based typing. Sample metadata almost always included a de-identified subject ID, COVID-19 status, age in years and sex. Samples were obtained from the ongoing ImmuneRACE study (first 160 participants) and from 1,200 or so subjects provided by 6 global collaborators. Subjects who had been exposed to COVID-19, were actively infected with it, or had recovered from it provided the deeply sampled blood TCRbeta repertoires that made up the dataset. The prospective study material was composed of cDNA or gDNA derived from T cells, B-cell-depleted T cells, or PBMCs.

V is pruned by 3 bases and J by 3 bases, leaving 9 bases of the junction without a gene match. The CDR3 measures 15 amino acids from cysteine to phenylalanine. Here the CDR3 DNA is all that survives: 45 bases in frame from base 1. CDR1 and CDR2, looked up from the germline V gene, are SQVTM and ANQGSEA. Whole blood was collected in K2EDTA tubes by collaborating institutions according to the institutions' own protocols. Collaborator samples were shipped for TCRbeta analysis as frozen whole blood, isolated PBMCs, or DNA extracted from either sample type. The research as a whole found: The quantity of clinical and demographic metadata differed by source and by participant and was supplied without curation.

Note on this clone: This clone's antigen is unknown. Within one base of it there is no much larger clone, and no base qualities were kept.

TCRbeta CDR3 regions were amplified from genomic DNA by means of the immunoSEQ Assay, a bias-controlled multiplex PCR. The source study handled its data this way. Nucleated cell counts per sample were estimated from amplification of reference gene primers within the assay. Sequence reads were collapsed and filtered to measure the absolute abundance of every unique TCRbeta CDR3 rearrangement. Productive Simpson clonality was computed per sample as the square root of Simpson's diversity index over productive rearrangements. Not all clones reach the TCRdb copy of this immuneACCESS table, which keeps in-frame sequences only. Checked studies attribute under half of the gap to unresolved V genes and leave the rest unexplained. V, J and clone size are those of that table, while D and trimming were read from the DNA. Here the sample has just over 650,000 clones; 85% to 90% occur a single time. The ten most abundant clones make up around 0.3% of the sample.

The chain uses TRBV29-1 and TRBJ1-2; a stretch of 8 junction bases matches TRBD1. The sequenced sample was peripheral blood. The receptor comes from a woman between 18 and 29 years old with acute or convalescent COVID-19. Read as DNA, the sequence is TGCAGCGTTGACAGTCCCACAGGGGGGTACTATGGCTACACCTTC. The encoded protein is CSVDSPTGGYYGYTF.